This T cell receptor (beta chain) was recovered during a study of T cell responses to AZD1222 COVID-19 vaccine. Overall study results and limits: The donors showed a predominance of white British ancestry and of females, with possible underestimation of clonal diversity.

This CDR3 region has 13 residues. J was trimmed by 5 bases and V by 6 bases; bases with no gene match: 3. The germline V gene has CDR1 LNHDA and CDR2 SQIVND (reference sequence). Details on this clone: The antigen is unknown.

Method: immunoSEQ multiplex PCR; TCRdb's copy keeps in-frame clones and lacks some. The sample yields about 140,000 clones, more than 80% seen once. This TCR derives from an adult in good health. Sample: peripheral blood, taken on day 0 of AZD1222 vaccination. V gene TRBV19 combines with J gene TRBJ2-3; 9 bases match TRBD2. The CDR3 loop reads CASRISGGDTQYF. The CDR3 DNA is TGTGCCAGTAGAATTAGCGGGGGAGATACGCAGTATTTT. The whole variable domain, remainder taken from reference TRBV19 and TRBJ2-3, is DGGITQSPKYLFRKEGQNVTLSCEQNLNHDAMYWYRQDPGQGLRLIYYSQIVNDFQKGDIAEGYSVSREKKESFPLTVTSAQKNPTAFYLCASRISGGDTQYFGPGTRLTVL.